This TCR beta chain was sequenced during a study of T cell responses to AZD1222 COVID-19 vaccine. Study observations and caveats: No day 14 peak samples; only post-peak repertoires were characterized. Only 5 to 7 individuals given AZD1222 were seropositive at baseline.

Worth noting for this clone: Its antigen remains unidentified.

Generated by immunoSEQ multiplex PCR, the TCRdb table keeps only in-frame clones and is missing some. The data contain 150,000 to 190,000 clones, approximately 91% of them singletons. This specimen was peripheral blood, taken after recovery from COVID-19. This clonotype was sampled from an adult who had recovered from COVID-19.

The CDR3 nucleotides are TGTGCCAGCAGGGAGTACTACGAGCAGTACTTC. Its translation is CASREYYEQYF. The J gene is TRBJ2-7, the V gene TRBV6-5; D call uncertain. Germline CDR1 reads MNHEY; CDR2 reads SVGAGI. CDR3 length: 11 residues. The germline V and J ends were trimmed by 6 bases and 3 bases, with 6 bases remaining between them.